This paragraph covers one TCR beta chain sequence. Its specificity is not known. This record belongs to a study of T cell responses to AZD1222 COVID-19 vaccine. Findings and limits, study-wide: Spike-specific TCR repertoires showed rising breadth and depth after two AZD1222 doses. Just a handful of people given AZD1222 tested seropositive at baseline. Dominant CD4 TCR responses targeted spike regions 160-218 and 743-854. Donors skewed white British and female; clonal diversity was possibly underestimated.

Profiling relied on immunoSEQ multiplex PCR, and the TCRdb table lists in-frame clones only, not all of them. The table lists about 120,000 clones, 86% of them singletons. The CDR3 runs 14 residues. Germline CDR1 SEHNR, CDR2 FQNEAQ (reference sequence). The V end was cut by 3 bases, the J end by 4 bases, with 12 bases between. The sample was peripheral blood, taken 28 days after the second AZD1222 dose. The source is an adult who received the AZD1222 COVID-19 vaccine. The chain recombines TRBV7-9 with TRBJ1-2; D is possibly TRBD1 (6 bases). CDR3 DNA: TGTGCCAGCAGCTTCCAGACAGGAGTCTATGGCTACACCTTC. It yields the protein CASSFQTGVYGYTF.